Listed below are T cell receptor beta chains from one sample, sequenced in a study of response to subunit inactivated influenza vaccine. TCRdb reanalysed the RT-PCR reads using MiXCR and keeps one entry per CDR3 protein. Here the sample spans around 470,000 distinct CDR3 sequences, approximately 7.3% being singletons. The source material was PBMCs from blood, sampled less than 30 months after vaccination. Every receptor here comes from a man aged 50-75 years who received an inactivated influenza vaccine. CDR3s include the opening cysteine and the closing phenylalanine or tryptophan. The D gene is left open where the match is weak. Size is stated for part of the rows, as once, few or many counts, or as a class when the clone is expanded.

v_gene,abundance,d_gene,j_gene,CDR3nt,CDR3aa
TRBV12-3/TRBV12-4,few,NA,TRBJ2-1,TGTGCCAGCAGTTTAGGCCCCACAGGGTCCGAGCAGTTCTTC,CASSLGPTGSEQFF
TRBV6-2/TRBV6-3,many,NA,TRBJ1-1,TGTGCCAGCAATAGTAACACTGAAGCTTTCTTT,CASNSNTEAFF
TRBV29-1,few,NA,TRBJ2-7,TGCAGCGTTGTTGTTAACTACGAGCAGTACTTC,CSVVVNYEQYF
TRBV15,few,NA,TRBJ2-7,TGTGCCACCAGCAGAGAGGTGGTGATTAGCGCCGAGCAGTACTTC,CATSREVVISAEQYF
TRBV3-1,once,NA,TRBJ2-7,TGTGCCAGCAGACATGAAGTGGAGGGCCGGCAGGGCGAGCAGTACTTC,CASRHEVEGRQGEQYF
TRBV3-1,NA,NA,TRBJ2-4,TGTGCCAGCAGCCCCCCCCGTGGCATGGGGGGTCTAGCCAAAAACATTCAGTACTTC,CASSPPRGMGGLAKNIQYF
TRBV6-6,few,NA,TRBJ1-1,TGTGCCAGCAGTTACTACGGGGCGGCAGCTTTCTTT,CASSYYGAAAFF
TRBV5-1,few,TRBD1,TRBJ2-6,TGCGCCAGCAGCTATGGACAGGGGGCGTTTGGGGCCAACGTCCTGACTTTC,CASSYGQGAFGANVLTF
TRBV4-2,NA,TRBD2,TRBJ2-2,TGTGCCAGCAGCACTAGCGGGAGATGGGGCACCGGGGAGCTGTTTTTT,CASSTSGRWGTGELFF
TRBV29-1,many,NA,TRBJ1-1,TGCAGCGTTGAAGATCGGGTGGGAGGAAAAAATGAAGCTTTCTTT,CSVEDRVGGKNEAFF
TRBV4-1,NA,NA,TRBJ1-2,TGCGCCAGCAGCCAAGATTACTTCAACTATGGCTACACCTTC,CASSQDYFNYGYTF
TRBV5-1,NA,NA,TRBJ2-1,TGCGCCAGCAGCTTGGGGGACACTTCTCGCCTTAACAATGAGCAGTTCTTC,CASSLGDTSRLNNEQFF
TRBV9,few,NA,TRBJ1-2,TGTGCCAGCAGCGTAGGTAGCAGTTATGGCTACACCTTC,CASSVGSSYGYTF
TRBV3-1,few,NA,TRBJ1-1,TGTGCCAGCAGCCTGACCTGGGAGGGCACTGAAGCTTTCTTT,CASSLTWEGTEAFF
TRBV7-8,few,NA,TRBJ1-4,TGTGCCAGCAGCTTAGTTGGATATGCGGGTGAAAAACTGTTTTTT,CASSLVGYAGEKLFF
TRBV4-3,NA,TRBD2,TRBJ2-1,TGCGCCAGCAGCCAACCACGGGGGGCCTACAATGAGCAGTTCTTC,CASSQPRGAYNEQFF
TRBV29-1,NA,TRBD2,TRBJ2-1,TGCAGCGTTGAAGGTTACGGGACTAGCGGTACGGACTATTACAATGAGCAGTTCTTC,CSVEGYGTSGTDYYNEQFF
TRBV3-1,few,TRBD2,TRBJ2-6,TGTGCCTGCAGCCGGACTAGCGGAAGCTCTGGGGCCAACGTCCTGACTTTC,CACSRTSGSSGANVLTF
TRBV28,NA,NA,TRBJ2-1,TGTGCCAGCAGTTTAGTCACGGCCAGCCATGAGCAGTTCTTC,CASSLVTASHEQFF
TRBV2,few,TRBD1,TRBJ1-2,TGTGCCAGCAGTGCGGACAGGGGGCCCTATGGCTACACCTTC,CASSADRGPYGYTF
TRBV7-9,few,TRBD2,TRBJ2-3,TGTGCCAGCAGCTTCGCGGCGGGAGGGCATACAGATACGCAGTATTTT,CASSFAAGGHTDTQYF
TRBV4-2,many,NA,TRBJ1-4,TGTGCCAGCAGCCAAGATCTTGGGACCCTTAATGAAAAACTGTTTTTT,CASSQDLGTLNEKLFF